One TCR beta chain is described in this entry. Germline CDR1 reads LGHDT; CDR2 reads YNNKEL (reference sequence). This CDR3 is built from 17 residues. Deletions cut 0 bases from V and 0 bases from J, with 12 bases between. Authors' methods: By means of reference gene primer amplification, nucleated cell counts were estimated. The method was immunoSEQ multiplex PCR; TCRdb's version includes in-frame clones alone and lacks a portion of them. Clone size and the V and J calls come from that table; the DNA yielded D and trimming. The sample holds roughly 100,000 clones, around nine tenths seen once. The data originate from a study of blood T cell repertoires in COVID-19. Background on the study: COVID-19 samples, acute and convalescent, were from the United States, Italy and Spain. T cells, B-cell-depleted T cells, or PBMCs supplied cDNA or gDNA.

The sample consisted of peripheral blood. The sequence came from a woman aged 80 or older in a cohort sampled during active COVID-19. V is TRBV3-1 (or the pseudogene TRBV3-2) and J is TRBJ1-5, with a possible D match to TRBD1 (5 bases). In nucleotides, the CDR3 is TGTGCCAGCAGCCAAGATCCGTTGACAGATAGCAATCAGCCCCAGCATTTT. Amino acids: CASSQDPLTDSNQPQHF.